This entry concerns a single T cell receptor beta chain. No antigen is known for it. The sample originates from a study of T cells in Graves' hyperthyroidism and ophthalmopathy. Study-level points and caveats: Most expanded thyroid clonotypes above 0.001 also appeared in blood.

V lost 5 bases and J lost 4; bases outside the gene matches: 7. Germline-derived CDR1 and CDR2 are DFQATT and SNEGSKA (reference sequence). The CDR3 totals 13 residues. Amplification yielded TCR beta CDR3 regions, with RNA transcripts as the source. First-round RT-PCR of the TCR CDR3 relied on the HTBI primer set. TCRdb passed the multiplex PCR reads through MiXCR, listing each CDR3 protein once. Altogether roughly 500,000 distinct CDR3 sequences are present, roughly 50% being singletons, with the ten largest covering under 20%. The receptor was isolated from an adult woman with Graves' disease, either hyperthyroidism or ophthalmopathy (not recorded which). The rearrangement links TRBV20-1 to TRBJ2-5; 7 bases fit TRBD2. Material: peripheral blood or thyroid tissue (not recorded which). The CDR3: CSAGGASGETQYF. The CDR3 DNA reads as TGCAGTGCTGGCGGCGCTAGCGGAGAGACCCAGTACTTC.